This entry lists 12 T cell receptor beta chains sequenced from one sample in a study of T cell responses to AZD1222 COVID-19 vaccine. Only in-frame clones appear in the TCRdb table, and some are missing; sequencing was by immunoSEQ multiplex PCR. The sample includes 150,000 to 200,000 clones, 94% of them seen just once. Material: peripheral blood, obtained 28 days after the second AZD1222 dose. The receptors derive from an adult who received the AZD1222 COVID-19 vaccine.

The chain is built from TRBV11-2 and TRBJ2-7; a weak D match, TRBD1 (6 bases). The CDR3 totals 16 residues. Trimming removed 4 bases from V and 3 bases from J, with 19 bases in between. Germline loops: CDR1 SGHAT, CDR2 FQNNGV. CDR3 bases: TGTGCCAGCAGCTCGATCCAACCGGGACAACACTACGAGCAGTACTTC. This translates into CASSSIQPGQHYEQYF.

The chain links TRBV11-2 to TRBJ1-4, with 8 bases that match TRBD1. The CDR3 spans 16 residues. V dropped 1 base and J dropped 8; count of bases not matched to a gene: 9. From germline, CDR1 is SGHAT and CDR2 FQNNGV. The CDR3 is CASSLGFSRGREKLFF. The CDR3 region has the DNA TGTGCCAGCAGCTTAGGATTTTCCAGGGGGCGAGAAAAACTGTTTTTT.

This chain's CDR3 is CASGDGSVGQPQHF. In nucleotides, the CDR3 is TGTGCTAGTGGTGATGGGTCAGTCGGGCAGCCCCAGCATTTT. The V call is TRBV12-5, the J call TRBJ1-5, with no clear D. Looked up from germline, CDR1 is LGHNT and CDR2 is FRNRAP. The V gene lost 5 bases and the J gene lost 7 bases, with 15 bases spanning the gap. The CDR3 extends over 14 amino acids.

The J gene is TRBJ2-2, the V gene TRBV6-4, with D perhaps TRBD1 (6 bases). The CDR3 is 15 residues long. V gave up 6 bases and J gave up 7 bases, with 18 bases separating them. The germline CDR1 and CDR2 sequences are MRHNA and SNTAGT. The CDR3, as DNA: TGTGCCAGCAGGCCCCTCCCTTCGACAGGCGGGGAGCTGTTTTTT. It is translated as CASRPLPSTGGELFF.

DNA for the CDR3: TGTGCCAGCAGCTGGGAGCGGGGGGGCTTGGCAGATACGCAGTATTTT. Translated: CASSWERGGLADTQYF. This chain uses TRBV7-6 with TRBJ2-3, with 10 nucleotides matching TRBD2. V lost 4 bases to trimming and J lost 4 bases; unmatched junction nucleotides: 8. This CDR3 has 16 amino acids. Germline-derived CDR1 and CDR2 are SGHVS and FNYEAQ.

V is TRBV5-1 and J is TRBJ1-5; 7 positions match TRBD1. Germline assignment: CDR1 SGHRS and CDR2 YFSETQ. V lost 4 bases to trimming and J lost 4 bases; unmatched junction nucleotides: 5. The CDR3 spans 14 residues. The CDR3 sequence: CASSLGQENQPQHF. The CDR3 region has the DNA TGCGCCAGCAGCCTAGGACAGGAGAATCAGCCCCAGCATTTT. Full variable domain (rest looked up from reference TRBV5-1 and TRBJ1-5): KAGVTQTPRYLIKTRGQQVTLSCSPISGHRSVSWYQQTPGQGLQFLFEYFSETQRNKGNFPGRFSGRQFSNSRSEMNVSTLELGDSALYLCASSLGQENQPQHFGDGTRLSIL.

As to this clone: Different DNA sequences within this sample yield the same CDR3. The chain's CDR3 is CASSIGGNTEAFF. CDR3 nucleotides: TGTGCCAGTAGTATAGGGGGCAACACTGAAGCTTTCTTT. This chain joins TRBV19 and TRBJ1-1, with D tentatively TRBD1 (5 bases). Germline CDR1 LNHDA, CDR2 SQIVND (reference sequence). V lost 1 base, J lost 2 bases, and 5 bases lay in between. This CDR3 region has 13 residues.

CDR3 sequence reads: CSVAFVRGEAFF. The CDR3 DNA reads as TGCAGCGTCGCTTTCGTACGGGGTGAAGCTTTCTTT. The chain recombines TRBV29-1 with TRBJ1-1; no clear D gene. This CDR3 has 12 amino acids. Germline V gene data show CDR1 as SQVTM and CDR2 as ANQGSEA. With 6 bases removed from V and 7 bases from J, the gap between germline ends came to 15 bases.

The chain links TRBV30 to TRBJ2-5; D perhaps matches TRBD1 (6 bases). The V end was cut by 1 base, the J end by 6 bases, with 12 bases between. This CDR3 is built from 13 residues. Per germline, CDR1 GTSNPN and CDR2 SVGIG (reference sequence). DNA of the CDR3: TGTGCCTGGAGTGGACAGGTTCAACAGACCCAGTACTTC. Translating gives CAWSGQVQQTQYF.

This clone is a singleton in its sample. The chain couples TRBV27 to TRBJ2-3; 7 bases agree with TRBD2. The ends lost 4 bases at V and 8 bases at J; junction bases unmatched: 18. This CDR3 region has 17 residues. In germline, CDR1 is MNHEY, CDR2 SMNVEV (reference sequence). The CDR3 DNA reads TGTGCCAGCAGTTCCCGAAGCGGGACTTGGATTGGTGGTACGCAGTATTTT. It codes for CASSSRSGTWIGGTQYF.

V usage is TRBV7-9 and J usage is TRBJ1-1; maybe TRBD1 (5 bases). V was shortened by 5 bases and J by 4 bases, with 8 bases between the two germline ends. Germline V gene lookup returns CDR1 SEHNR and CDR2 FQNEAQ (reference sequence). This CDR3 contains 12 residues. The chain's CDR3 is CASSGGSTEAFF. The CDR3 nucleotides read TGTGCCAGCAGCGGGGGTAGCACTGAAGCTTTCTTT.

V and J are TRBV6-6 and TRBJ2-7; 13 bases map to TRBD2. Germline V CDR1 and CDR2: MNHNY, SVGAGI (reference sequence). The CDR3 spans 15 residues. V lost 6 bases to trimming and J lost 3 bases; unmatched junction nucleotides: 5. The CDR3 DNA follows: TGTGCCAGCAGGCCTTGGACTAGCGGGAGCTACGAGCAGTACTTC. Encoded protein: CASRPWTSGSYEQYF.